Each of the 2 T cell receptor beta chains below was sequenced from the same sample in a study of early T cells in non-severe SARS-CoV-2 infection. Using its own MiXCR run on the 5' RACE reads, TCRdb lists one record per CDR3 protein. The data show more than 90,000 distinct CDR3 sequences, about 10% seen once. What was sequenced was whole blood. Source of these receptors: an adult who was a healthcare worker with PCR-confirmed SARS-CoV-2 infection or an uninfected control (not recorded which).

In its sample, this clonotype was seen many times. The chain links TRBV20-1 to TRBJ1-1; 7 bases align to TRBD1. The CDR3 sequence is 14 residues long. Germline V gene sequence: CDR1 DFQATT, CDR2 SNEGSKA (reference sequence). The V segment lost 5 bases and the J segment 4 bases; nucleotides outside the gene matches: 10. Here the CDR3 reads CSALGQVRGTEAFF. DNA for the CDR3: TGCAGTGCTCTCGGACAGGTCCGTGGCACTGAAGCTTTCTTT.

V is TRBV3-1 and J is TRBJ1-2; 8 positions agree with TRBD1. Germline CDR1 and CDR2: LGHDT and YNNKEL (reference sequence). The CDR3 runs to 14 residues. V shed 3 bases and J 6 bases; nucleotides not matched to a gene: 6. CDR3 DNA sequence: TGTGCCAGCAGCCAGGCAGGGGGCGCAGATGGCTACACCTTC. Amino acid sequence: CASSQAGGADGYTF.